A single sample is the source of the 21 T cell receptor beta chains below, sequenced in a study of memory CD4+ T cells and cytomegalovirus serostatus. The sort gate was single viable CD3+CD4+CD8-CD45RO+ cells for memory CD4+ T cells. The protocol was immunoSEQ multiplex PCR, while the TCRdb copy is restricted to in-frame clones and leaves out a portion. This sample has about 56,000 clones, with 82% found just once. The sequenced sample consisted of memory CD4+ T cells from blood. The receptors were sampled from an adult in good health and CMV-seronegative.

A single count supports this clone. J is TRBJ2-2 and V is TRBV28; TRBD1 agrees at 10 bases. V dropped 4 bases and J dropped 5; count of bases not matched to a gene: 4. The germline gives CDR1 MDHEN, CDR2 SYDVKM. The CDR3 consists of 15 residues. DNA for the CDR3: TGTGCCAGCAGTTCTGGACAGGGGGGGACCGGGGAGCTGTTTTTT. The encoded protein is CASSSGQGGTGELFF.

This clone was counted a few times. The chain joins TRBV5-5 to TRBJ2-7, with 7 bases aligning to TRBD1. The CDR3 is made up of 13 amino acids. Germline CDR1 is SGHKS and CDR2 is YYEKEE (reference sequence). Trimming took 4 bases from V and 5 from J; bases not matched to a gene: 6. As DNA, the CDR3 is TGTGCCAGCAGCAGGGGGCCTTCCGACGAGCAGTACTTC. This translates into CASSRGPSDEQYF.

CDR3 DNA: TGCAGCGTTCGCGGGGGTCACGAGCAGTACTTC. Protein product: CSVRGGHEQYF. The chain is built from TRBV29-1 and TRBJ2-7; 7 bases agree with TRBD2. CDR3 length: 11 residues. CDR1 is SQVTM and CDR2 is ANQGSEA in the germline V gene. J gave up 5 bases and V 5 bases, and 3 bases lay outside the gene matches.

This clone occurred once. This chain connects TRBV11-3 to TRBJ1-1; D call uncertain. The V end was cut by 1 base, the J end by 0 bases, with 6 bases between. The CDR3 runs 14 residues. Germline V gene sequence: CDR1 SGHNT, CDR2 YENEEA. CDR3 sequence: CASSLGAMNTEAFF. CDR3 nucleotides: TGTGCCAGCAGCTTAGGGGCAATGAACACTGAAGCTTTCTTT. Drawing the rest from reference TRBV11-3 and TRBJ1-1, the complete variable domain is EAGVVQSPRYKIIEKKQPVAFWCNPISGHNTLYWYLQNLGQGPELLIRYENEEAVDDSQLPKDRFSAERLKGVDSTLKIQPAELGDSAVYLCASSLGAMNTEAFFGQGTRLTVV.

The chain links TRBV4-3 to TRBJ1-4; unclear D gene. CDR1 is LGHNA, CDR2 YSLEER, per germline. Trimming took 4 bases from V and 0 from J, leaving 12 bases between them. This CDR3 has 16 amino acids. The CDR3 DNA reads TGCGCCAGCAGCCGCTACAAGGACCCAACTAATGAAAAACTGTTTTTT. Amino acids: CASSRYKDPTNEKLFF.

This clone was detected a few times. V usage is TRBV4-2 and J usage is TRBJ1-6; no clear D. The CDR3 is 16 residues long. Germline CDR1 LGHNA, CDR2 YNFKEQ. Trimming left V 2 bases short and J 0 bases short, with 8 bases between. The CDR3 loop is CASSQNAGSYNSPLHF. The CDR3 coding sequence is TGTGCCAGCAGCCAAAACGCCGGCTCCTATAATTCACCCCTCCACTTT.

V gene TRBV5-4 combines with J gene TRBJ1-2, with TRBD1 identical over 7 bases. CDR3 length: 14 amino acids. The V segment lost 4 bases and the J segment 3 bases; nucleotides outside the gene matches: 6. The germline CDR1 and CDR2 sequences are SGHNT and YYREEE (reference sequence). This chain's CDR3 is CASSRGGGDYGYTF. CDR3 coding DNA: TGTGCCAGCAGCCGAGGGGGCGGTGACTATGGCTACACCTTC.

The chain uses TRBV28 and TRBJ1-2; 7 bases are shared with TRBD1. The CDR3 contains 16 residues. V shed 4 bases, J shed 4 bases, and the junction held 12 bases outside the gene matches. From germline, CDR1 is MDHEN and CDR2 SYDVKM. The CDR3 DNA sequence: TGTGCCAGCAGTTCCGACCGACAGGGTGGAGGCTATGGCTACACCTTC. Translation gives CASSSDRQGGGYGYTF.

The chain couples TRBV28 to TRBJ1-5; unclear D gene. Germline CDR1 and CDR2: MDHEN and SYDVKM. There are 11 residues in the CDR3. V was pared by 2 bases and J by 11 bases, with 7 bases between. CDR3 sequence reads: CASSLRGSQHF. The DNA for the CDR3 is TGTGCCAGCAGTTTACGCGGGTCCCAGCATTTT.

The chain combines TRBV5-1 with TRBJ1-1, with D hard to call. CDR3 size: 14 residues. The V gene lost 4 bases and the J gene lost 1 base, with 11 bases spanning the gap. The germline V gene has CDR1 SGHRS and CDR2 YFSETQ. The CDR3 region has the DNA TGCGCCAGCAGCCCAGGACCGACGAACACTGAAGCTTTCTTT. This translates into CASSPGPTNTEAFF.

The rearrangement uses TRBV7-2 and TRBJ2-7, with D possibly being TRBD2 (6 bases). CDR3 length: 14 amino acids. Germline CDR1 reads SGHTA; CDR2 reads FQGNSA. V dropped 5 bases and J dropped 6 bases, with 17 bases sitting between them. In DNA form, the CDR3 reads TGTGCCAGCAGCCGTCCGGGGGACGGGTCCGAGCAGTACTTC. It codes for CASSRPGDGSEQYF.

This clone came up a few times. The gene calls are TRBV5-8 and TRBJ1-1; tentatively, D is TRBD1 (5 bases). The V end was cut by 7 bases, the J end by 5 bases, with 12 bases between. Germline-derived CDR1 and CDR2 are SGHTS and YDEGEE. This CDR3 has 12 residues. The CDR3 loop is CASAPGGTEAFF. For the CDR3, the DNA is TGTGCCAGCGCCCCTGGGGGGACTGAAGCTTTCTTT.

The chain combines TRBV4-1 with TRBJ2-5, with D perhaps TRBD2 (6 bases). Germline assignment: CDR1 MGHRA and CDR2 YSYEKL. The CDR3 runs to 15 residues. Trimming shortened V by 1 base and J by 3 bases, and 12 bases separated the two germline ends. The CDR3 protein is CASSQGTGGKETQYF. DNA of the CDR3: TGCGCCAGCAGCCAAGGAACAGGCGGGAAAGAGACCCAGTACTTC.

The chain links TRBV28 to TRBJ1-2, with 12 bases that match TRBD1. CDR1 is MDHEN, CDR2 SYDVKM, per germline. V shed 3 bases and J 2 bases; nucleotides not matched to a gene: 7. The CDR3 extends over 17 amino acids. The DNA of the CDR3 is TGTGCCAGCAGTTTCCAGGGACAGGGGGCGAGAAACTATGGCTACACCTTC. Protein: CASSFQGQGARNYGYTF.

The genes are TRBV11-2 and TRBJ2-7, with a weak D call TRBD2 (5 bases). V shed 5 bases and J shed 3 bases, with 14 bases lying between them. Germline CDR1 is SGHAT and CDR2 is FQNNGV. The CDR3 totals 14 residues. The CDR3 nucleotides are TGTGCCAGCAGCCCCAACGTCGGGGTCTACGAGCAGTACTTC. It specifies CASSPNVGVYEQYF.

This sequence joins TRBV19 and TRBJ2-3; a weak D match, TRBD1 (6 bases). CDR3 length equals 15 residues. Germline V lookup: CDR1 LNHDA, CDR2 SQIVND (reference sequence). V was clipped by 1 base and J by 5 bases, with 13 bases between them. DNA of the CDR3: TGTGCCAGTAGTATAGCAAACAGGGCTGGAGATACGCAGTATTTT. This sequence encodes CASSIANRAGDTQYF.

The CDR3: CASSFQLNEQFF. The DNA of the CDR3 is TGTGCCAGCAGCTTCCAGCTCAATGAGCAGTTCTTC. The chain couples TRBV5-6 to TRBJ2-1, with D uncertain. The CDR3 is made up of 12 amino acids. V was shortened by 2 bases and J by 6 bases, with 6 bases between the two germline ends. Looked up from germline, CDR1 is SGHDT and CDR2 is YYEEEE.

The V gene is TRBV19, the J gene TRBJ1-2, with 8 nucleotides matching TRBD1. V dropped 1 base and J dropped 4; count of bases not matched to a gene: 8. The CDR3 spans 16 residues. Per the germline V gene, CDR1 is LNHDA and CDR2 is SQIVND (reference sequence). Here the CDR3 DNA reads TGTGCCAGTAGTATAGGTGTCAGGGGGCGCGTCTATGGCTACACCTTC. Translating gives CASSIGVRGRVYGYTF.

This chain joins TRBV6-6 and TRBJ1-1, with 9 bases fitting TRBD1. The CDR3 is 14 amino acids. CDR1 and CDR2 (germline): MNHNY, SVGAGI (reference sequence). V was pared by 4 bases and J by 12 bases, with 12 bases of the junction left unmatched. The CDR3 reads CASSSTRDRDSTFF. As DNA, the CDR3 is TGTGCCAGCAGTTCGACCCGGGACAGGGATTCAACTTTCTTT.

CDR3 sequence (DNA): TGTGCCAGTAGGGGGATGACTAGCGGCTCCTACGAGCAGTACTTC. This codes for CASRGMTSGSYEQYF. The chain combines TRBV19 with TRBJ2-7; 9 nucleotides align to TRBD2. The CDR3 is 15 amino acids. V gave up 6 bases and J gave up 0 bases; unmatched junction bases: 6. The V gene's germline CDR1 is LNHDA and CDR2 SQIVND (reference sequence). The variable domain in full, completed from reference TRBV19 and TRBJ2-7, reads DGGITQSPKYLFRKEGQNVTLSCEQNLNHDAMYWYRQDPGQGLRLIYYSQIVNDFQKGDIAEGYSVSREKKESFPLTVTSAQKNPTAFYLCASRGMTSGSYEQYFGPGTRLTVT.

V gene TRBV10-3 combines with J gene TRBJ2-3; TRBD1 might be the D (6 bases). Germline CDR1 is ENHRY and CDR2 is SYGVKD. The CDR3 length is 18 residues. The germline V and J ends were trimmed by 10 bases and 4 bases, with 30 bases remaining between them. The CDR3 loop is CATQGHGVGPQLADTQYF. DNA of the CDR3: TGTGCCACCCAGGGGCATGGTGTGGGCCCCCAATTGGCAGATACGCAGTATTTT.